This record covers a single T cell receptor (beta chain). Its antigen is not yet known. No quality values exist for individual bases; no much larger clone is one base distant. This record comes from a study of blood T cell repertoires in COVID-19 (dated by TCRdb to 2020 to 2022). The study in broad terms: Samples from collaborators originated in the United States, Italy and Spain and spanned both the acute and convalescent phases of COVID-19. The prospective study material was composed of cDNA or gDNA derived from T cells, B-cell-depleted T cells, or PBMCs. Subjects who had been exposed to COVID-19, were actively infected with it, or had recovered from it provided the deeply sampled blood TCRbeta repertoires that made up the dataset. The repertoires were released in a freely available public database meant as a resource for research on the immune response to SARS-CoV-2. The samples were drawn from two sources: the first 160 participants of the ongoing ImmuneRACE study, and fewer than 1,500 subjects contributed by 6 global collaborators. Nearly every sample came with metadata listing a de-identified subject ID, COVID-19 status, age in years and sex. Where available, HLA class I and class II types were obtained from metadata supplied by the sample provider rather than from assay-based typing. Broad study findings and their caveats: Clinical and demographic metadata were provided uncurated, with the amount varying by source and participant.

The germline V gene yields SGHVS for CDR1 and FNYEAQ for CDR2. V is pruned by 2 bases and J by 4 bases, leaving 12 bases of the junction without a gene match. The CDR3 spans 19 residues, from the cysteine through the phenylalanine. Only the CDR3 region is kept as DNA, spanning 57 bases read in frame from base 1. Samples from volunteer blood donors who had recovered from COVID-19 were contributed by a second Seattle source. The collaborating institutions used their own protocols to collect whole blood in K2EDTA tubes. For TCRbeta analysis, collaborator samples were shipped as frozen whole blood, as isolated PBMCs, or as DNA extracted from either sample type. TCRbeta CDR3 regions were amplified from genomic DNA using the immunoSEQ Assay, a bias-controlled multiplex PCR. As for how the authors treated the data: The number of nucleated cells in each sample was estimated from the amplification of reference gene primers within the assay. Sequence reads were collapsed and filtered to measure the absolute abundance of every unique TCRbeta CDR3 rearrangement. For each sample, productive Simpson clonality was calculated as the square root of Simpson's diversity index across productive rearrangements. TCRdb obtained this table from immuneACCESS and retained in-frame rearrangements with V and J assigned. These tables miss some clones; where compared with another copy, unresolved V genes account for less than half of the shortfall, and the remainder is unexplained. Clonal size and the V and J genes are those of that table, whereas D and trimming came from the DNA. The sample table contains 200,000 or so clones; only one count was recorded for approximately 91% of them. The top ten hold 5% to 8% of the sample.

This sequence was found in a woman aged 40 to 55 who had recovered from COVID-19. This sequence uses TRBV7-6 and TRBJ2-5; 14 bases in between match TRBD2. What was sequenced was peripheral blood. The CDR3 is CASSLNSGTSGSWGETQYF. The base sequence is TGTGCCAGCAGCTTAAATTCCGGGACTAGCGGGAGTTGGGGAGAGACCCAGTACTTC.